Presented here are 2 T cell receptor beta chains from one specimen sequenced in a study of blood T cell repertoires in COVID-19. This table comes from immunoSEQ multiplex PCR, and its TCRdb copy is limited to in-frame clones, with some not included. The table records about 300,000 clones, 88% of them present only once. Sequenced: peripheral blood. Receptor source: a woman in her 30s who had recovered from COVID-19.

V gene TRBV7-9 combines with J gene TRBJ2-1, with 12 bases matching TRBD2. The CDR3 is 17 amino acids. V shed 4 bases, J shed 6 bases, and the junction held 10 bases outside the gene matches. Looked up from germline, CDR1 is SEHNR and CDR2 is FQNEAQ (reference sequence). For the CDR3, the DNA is TGTGCCAGCAGCTCAACCCAGACTAGCGGGGGCTTCAATGAGCAGTTCTTC. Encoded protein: CASSSTQTSGGFNEQFF.

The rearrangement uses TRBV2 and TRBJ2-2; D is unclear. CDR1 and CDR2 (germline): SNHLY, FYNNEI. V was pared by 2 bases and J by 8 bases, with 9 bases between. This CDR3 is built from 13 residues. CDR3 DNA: TGTGCCAGCAGTGAACTGGCCCCTGGGGAGCTGTTTTTT. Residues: CASSELAPGELFF.